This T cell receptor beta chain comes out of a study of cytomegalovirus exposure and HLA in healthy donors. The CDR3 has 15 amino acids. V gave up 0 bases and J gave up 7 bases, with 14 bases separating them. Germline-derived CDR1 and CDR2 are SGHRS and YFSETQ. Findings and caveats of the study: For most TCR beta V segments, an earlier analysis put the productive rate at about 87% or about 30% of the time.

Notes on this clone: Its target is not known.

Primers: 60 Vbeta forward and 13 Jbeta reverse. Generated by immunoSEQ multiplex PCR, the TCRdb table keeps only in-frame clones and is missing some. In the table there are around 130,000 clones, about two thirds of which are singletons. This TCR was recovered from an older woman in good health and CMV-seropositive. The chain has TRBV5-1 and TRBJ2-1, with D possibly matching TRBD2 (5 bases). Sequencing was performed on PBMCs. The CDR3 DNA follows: TGCGCCAGCAGCTTGGGGCTAGCCCGAACGAATGAGCAGTTCTTC. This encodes CASSLGLARTNEQFF.